In this sample, the clone carrying this T cell receptor beta chain turned up a few times. Treatment here: around 19 received Ad26.COV2.S at low or high dose, single or two shots; about 5 received placebo; per-sample allocation not given. Sampling was performed 63 days after the first vaccine or placebo injection. TCRdb's table, derived via immunoSEQ multiplex PCR, lists solely in-frame clones and lacks some. The sample lists hundreds of thousands of clones, 70% to 90% seen once, with roughly 10% in the top ten. The sample comes from a study of Ad26.COV2.S vaccination and SARS-CoV-2 variants. J lost 5 bases, V lost 3 bases, and 6 bases had no gene match. CDR3 size: 14 residues. The V gene's germline CDR1 is SGHTA and CDR2 FQGNSA.

Material: peripheral blood, obtained in a trial of Ad26.COV2.S vaccine versus placebo. V gene TRBV7-2 combines with J gene TRBJ1-2, with 7 bases identical to TRBD1. The clonotype comes from a person aged 18 to 59 who received the Ad26.COV2.S COVID-19 vaccine or a placebo. CDR3 sequence reads: CASSFTGAGYGYTF. The CDR3 DNA reads as TGTGCCAGCAGCTTTACAGGGGCGGGTTATGGCTACACCTTC.